The rows below give T cell receptor beta chains drawn from one sample of a study of Ad26.COV2.S vaccination and SARS-CoV-2 variants. Clones were read by immunoSEQ multiplex PCR, and TCRdb kept only the in-frame ones, dropping some. The sample holds around 350,000 clones, 80% to 90% seen once. Sample: peripheral blood, taken in a trial of Ad26.COV2.S vaccine versus placebo. These receptors were collected from a person between 18 and 59 years old who received the Ad26.COV2.S COVID-19 vaccine or a placebo. The CDR3 runs from the conserved cysteine through the conserved F or W. A D gene is named only where the DNA matches it firmly. A row's size may be missing; if present it is once, few, many or a size class.

v_gene,d_gene,abundance,j_gene,CDR3aa,CDR3nt
TRBV11-2,.,.,TRBJ2-5,CASSLVRAQETQYF,TGTGCCAGCAGCTTAGTGAGGGCTCAAGAGACCCAGTACTTC
TRBV4-1,.,.,TRBJ1-2,CASSHTIRQIYGYTF,TGCGCCAGCAGCCACACGATCCGGCAGATCTATGGCTACACCTTC
TRBV6-5,.,.,TRBJ1-1,CASSYSGSVNTEAFF,TGTGCCAGCAGTTACTCAGGGTCAGTGAACACTGAAGCTTTCTTT
TRBV12-5,TRBD1,.,TRBJ2-3,CASVPTPGTGSADTQYF,TGTGCTAGTGTCCCAACCCCCGGGACAGGATCGGCAGATACGCAGTATTTT
TRBV27,.,.,TRBJ1-3,CASSLSRNSGNTIYF,TGTGCCAGCAGTTTATCTCGGAACTCTGGAAACACCATATATTTT
TRBV27,TRBD2,.,TRBJ2-5,CASSSPLAGAETQYF,TGTGCCAGCAGTTCCCCACTAGCGGGGGCGGAGACCCAGTACTTC
TRBV7-6,.,.,TRBJ2-2,CASSLSLENTGELFF,TGTGCCAGCAGCTTATCTCTAGAGAACACCGGGGAGCTGTTTTTT
TRBV18,TRBD2,.,TRBJ2-7,CASSTSSGSYEQYF,TGTGCCAGCTCAACATCTAGCGGGAGCTACGAGCAGTACTTC
TRBV27,TRBD1,.,TRBJ2-2,CASSPSTGEVITGELFF,TGTGCCAGCAGTCCCTCGACAGGGGAGGTAATCACCGGGGAGCTGTTTTTT
TRBV6-1,TRBD1,.,TRBJ2-2,CASSDEGTGLVGELFF,TGTGCCAGCAGTGACGAGGGGACAGGGCTTGTCGGGGAGCTGTTTTTT
TRBV3-1/TRBV3-2,.,.,TRBJ2-7,CASSQDLSIGYEQYF,TGTGCCAGCAGCCAAGATCTCAGTATAGGATACGAGCAGTACTTC
TRBV5-1,.,.,TRBJ1-1,CASSPLPGDAEAFF,TGCGCCAGCAGCCCTCTTCCGGGTGACGCTGAAGCTTTCTTT
TRBV6-1,TRBD2,.,TRBJ2-1,CASSEGPGLGGNEQFF,TGTGCCAGCAGTGAGGGACCGGGACTAGGGGGTAATGAGCAGTTCTTC
TRBV23-1,.,.,TRBJ2-7,CARPKEGRSYEQYF,TGCGCCCGACCAAAGGAGGGACGCTCCTACGAGCAGTACTTC
TRBV30,.,.,TRBJ1-4,CAWSVWSHPRSNEKLFF,TGTGCCTGGAGTGTTTGGAGTCACCCTCGTTCTAATGAAAAACTGTTTTTT
TRBV4-3,.,.,TRBJ2-7,CASSLNVGLYEQYF,TGCGCCAGCAGCCTGAATGTAGGGCTGTACGAGCAGTACTTC
TRBV7-9,.,.,TRBJ2-1,CVTLAAGSYNEQFF,TGTGTTACGTTGGCGGCCGGCTCCTACAATGAGCAGTTCTTC
TRBV6-5,.,.,TRBJ1-4,CASRQVVAANEKLFF,TGTGCCAGCAGACAGGTGGTGGCAGCTAATGAAAAACTGTTTTTT
TRBV7-2,.,.,TRBJ2-1,CASSLSRPSGEQFF,TGTGCCAGCAGCTTATCACGGCCGAGTGGTGAGCAGTTCTTC
TRBV7-9,.,once,TRBJ1-5,CASSSGDYSNQPQHF,TGTGCCAGCAGCTCCGGGGATTATAGCAATCAGCCCCAGCATTTT
TRBV6-2/TRBV6-3,TRBD2,.,TRBJ2-5,CASSYSLAGDQETQYF,TGTGCCAGCAGTTACTCACTAGCGGGGGACCAAGAGACCCAGTACTTC
TRBV7-8,.,.,TRBJ2-7,CASSLQADSENYEQYF,TGTGCCAGCAGCTTGCAAGCGGACAGCGAAAACTACGAGCAGTACTTC
TRBV6-6,.,.,TRBJ1-3,CASSQQGSGNTIYF,TGTGCCAGCAGTCAACAGGGCTCTGGAAACACCATATATTTT
TRBV4-1,.,few,TRBJ1-5,CASSQGQPGPLSNRLNQPQHF,TGCGCCAGCAGCCAAGGCCAGCCAGGTCCATTAAGCAACAGACTCAATCAGCCCCAGCATTTT
TRBV30,.,.,TRBJ2-1,CAWSMPVGVRNEQFF,TGTGCCTGGAGTATGCCTGTGGGAGTTCGTAATGAGCAGTTCTTC
TRBV18,.,.,TRBJ1-1,CASSPRQGWTEAFF,TGTGCCAGCTCACCTCGGCAGGGATGGACTGAAGCTTTCTTT
TRBV14,TRBD1,many,TRBJ2-7,CASSHEGALRTSEQYF,TGTGCCAGCAGCCACGAGGGGGCCCTACGGACGTCGGAGCAGTACTTC
TRBV10-1,TRBD2,.,TRBJ2-1,CASSESSGGSYNEQFF,TGCGCCAGCAGTGAGTCGAGCGGGGGATCCTACAATGAGCAGTTCTTC